This T cell receptor beta chain is from a study of OX40 agonist ivuxolimab in advanced cancers. For the wider study: Ivuxolimab, which targeted the costimulatory receptor OX40 (CD134), was an agonistic, fully human IgG2 monoclonal antibody. Intravenous ivuxolimab was administered to patients every 2 weeks at six dose levels: 0.01, 0.1, 0.3, 1.5, 3 and 10 mg/kg. Of the roughly 52 dose-escalation patients, hepatocellular carcinoma was present in some 19, melanoma in approximately 15, renal cell carcinoma in 9 and head and neck cancer in 9. A male proportion of nearly 85% and a mean age of 60 years, ranging from 23 to 79, were recorded for the dose-escalation cohort. Prior anti-PD-1, anti-PD-L1 or anti-CTLA-4 therapy was permitted, and approximately 41% of dose-escalation patients had received checkpoint inhibitors. Partial responses occurred in three dose-escalation patients: two with cutaneous melanoma and one with hepatocellular carcinoma. The purpose of peripheral TCRbeta sequencing was to test whether ivuxolimab changed TCR sequence diversity and led to clonal T-cell expansion. The paper reports the monotherapy dose-escalation portion (N ≈ 50 patients) of the phase I ivuxolimab trial. Results the study describes overall, beyond this receptor: In the 0.1-3.0 mg/kg groups, partial responders had among the lowest normalized peripheral clonal expansion, particularly in CD8+ T cells. After ivuxolimab, more expanded clones were found on average in CD8+ T cells than in CD4+ T cells. Clonal expansion of both CD4+ and CD8+ blood T cells was observed from baseline to week 6 at doses 0.1 to 3.0 mg/kg. Low levels of normalized T-cell clonal expansion were also shown by some nonresponding patients. Antigen specificity was not determined for the clonally expanded peripheral T cells.

This clone appeared once. The clone's antigen remains unknown. It has no much larger one-base neighbor in the sample; base qualities were not kept. The trial excluded patients who had a history of autoimmune disease or who were on systemic immunosuppression. Peripheral blood for TCR sequencing was collected from all dose cohorts at baseline, on cycle 4 day 1, and on cycle 7 day 1. The samples were drawn from a first-in-human, open-label, multicenter phase I dose-escalation trial of ivuxolimab. The trial enrolled adults with locally advanced or metastatic head and neck squamous cell, hepatocellular, melanoma or renal cell carcinoma. Before TCR sequencing, CD4+ T cells and CD8+ T cells were sorted from peripheral blood as separate populations. Trimming removed 3 bases from V and 9 bases from J, leaving 24 bases between the germline ends. From a lookup of the germline V gene, CDR1 and CDR2 are SGHTA and FQGNSA. Taken from cysteine to phenylalanine, the CDR3 has 16 residues. The kept DNA is CDR3 alone, 48 bases in frame from the first base.

For sequencing of the TCRbeta CDR3 region, genomic DNA was extracted from the sorted cells. TCRbeta CDR3 regions were sequenced using the immunoSEQ Assay. This is the immuneACCESS table as TCRdb keeps it, with only in-frame sequences that have V and J called. A part of the clones is gone; compared with another copy, unresolved V genes explain less than half, and the rest is unexplained. The sample table contains about 88,000 clones; only one count was recorded for approximately 85% of them. The leading ten clones occupy approximately 0.22% of the sample. The origin of this receptor is an adult with an advanced solid tumor such as melanoma, head and neck, liver or kidney cancer. Rearrangement joined TRBV7-2 to TRBJ2-7, with TRBD1 as a weak D call on 6 bases. The material was CD4+ or CD8+ T cells sorted from blood, obtained in a trial of the OX40 agonist ivuxolimab. The CDR3 protein: CASSFSGNRALLRQYF. The DNA sequence reads TGTGCCAGCAGCTTCTCCGGGAACAGGGCCCTCCTGAGGCAGTACTTC.